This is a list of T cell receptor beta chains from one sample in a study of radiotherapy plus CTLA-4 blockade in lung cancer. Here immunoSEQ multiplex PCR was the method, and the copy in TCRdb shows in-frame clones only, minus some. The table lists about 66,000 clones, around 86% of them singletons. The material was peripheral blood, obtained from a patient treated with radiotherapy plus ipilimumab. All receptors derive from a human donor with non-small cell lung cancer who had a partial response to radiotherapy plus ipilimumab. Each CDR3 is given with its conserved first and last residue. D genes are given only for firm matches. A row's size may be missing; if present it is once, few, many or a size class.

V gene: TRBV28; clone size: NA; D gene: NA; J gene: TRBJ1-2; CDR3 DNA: TGTGCCAGCAGTTTATTCCGGGCGGGGGGGGACGGCTACACCTTC; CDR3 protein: CASSLFRAGGDGYTF
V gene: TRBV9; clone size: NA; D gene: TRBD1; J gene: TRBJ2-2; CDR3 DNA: TGTGCCAGCAGCGGAAGGACAGGGGAGACCGGGGAGCTGTTTTTT; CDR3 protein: CASSGRTGETGELFF
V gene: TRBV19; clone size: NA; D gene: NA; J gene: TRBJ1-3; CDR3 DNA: TGTGCCAGTAGTCACCAATTCGGGATCCGATATTTT; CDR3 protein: CASSHQFGIRYF
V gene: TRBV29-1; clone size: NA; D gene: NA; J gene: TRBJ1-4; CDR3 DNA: TGCAGCGTTGGGGGTTGGACTTCTGAAAAACTGTTTTTT; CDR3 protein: CSVGGWTSEKLFF
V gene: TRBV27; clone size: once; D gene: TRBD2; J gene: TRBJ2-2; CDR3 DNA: TGTGCCAGCAGAAACCACGGGACTAGCGGCACCACCGGGGAGCTGTTTTTT; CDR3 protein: CASRNHGTSGTTGELFF
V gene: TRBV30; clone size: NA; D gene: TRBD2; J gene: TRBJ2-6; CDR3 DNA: TGTGCCTGGAGTGTAGCTGCGAGCGGGACCAACGTCCTGACTTTC; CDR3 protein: CAWSVAASGTNVLTF
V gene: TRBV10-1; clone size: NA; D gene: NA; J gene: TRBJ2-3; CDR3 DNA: TGCGCCAGCAGTGAAACGGAGGGCAGCACAGATACGCAGTATTTT; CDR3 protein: CASSETEGSTDTQYF
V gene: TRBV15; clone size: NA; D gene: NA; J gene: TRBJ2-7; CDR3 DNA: TGTGCCACCAGCAGAGAGGAGGGCTACGAGCAGTACTTC; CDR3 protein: CATSREEGYEQYF
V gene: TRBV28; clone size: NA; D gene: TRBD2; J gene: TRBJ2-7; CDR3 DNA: TGTGCCAGCAGCCGTCAGCGGGAGGGCCGCTCCTACGAGCAGTACTTC; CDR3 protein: CASSRQREGRSYEQYF
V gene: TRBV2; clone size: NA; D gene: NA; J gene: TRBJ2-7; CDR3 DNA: TGTGCCAGCAGTGTAGATCGATACGAGCAGTACTTC; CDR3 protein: CASSVDRYEQYF
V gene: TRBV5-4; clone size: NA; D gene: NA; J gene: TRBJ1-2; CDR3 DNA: TGTGCCAGCAGCGCGCCGGGAGGCTCCTATGGCTACACCTTC; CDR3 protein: CASSAPGGSYGYTF
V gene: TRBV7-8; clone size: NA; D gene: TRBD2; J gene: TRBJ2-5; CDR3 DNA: TGTGCCAGCAGCTTCGGGGGGTTGGAGACCCAGTACTTC; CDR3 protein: CASSFGGLETQYF
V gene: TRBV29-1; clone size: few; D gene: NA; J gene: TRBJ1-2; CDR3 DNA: TGCAGCGTTGTCATTAGCTATGGCTACACCTTC; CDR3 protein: CSVVISYGYTF
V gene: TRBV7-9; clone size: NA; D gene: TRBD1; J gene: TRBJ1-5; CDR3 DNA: TGTGCCAGCAGCCAACGGGGGACAGGGGGCCCTCAGCCCCAGCATTTT; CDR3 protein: CASSQRGTGGPQPQHF
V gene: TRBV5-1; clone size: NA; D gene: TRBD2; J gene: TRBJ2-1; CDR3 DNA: TGCGCCAGCAGCAACACCCCCCTCTTCGCGGGAGGGAATGAGCAGTTCTTC; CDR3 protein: CASSNTPLFAGGNEQFF
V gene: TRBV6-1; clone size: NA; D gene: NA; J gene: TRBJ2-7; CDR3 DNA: TGTGCCAGCAGGACAAATCAGGATCCCCCATACGAGCAGTACTTC; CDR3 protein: CASRTNQDPPYEQYF
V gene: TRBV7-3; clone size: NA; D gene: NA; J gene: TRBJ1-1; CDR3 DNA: TGTGCCAGCAGCTTCCGAGGGAATTTTGACACTGAAGCTTTCTTT; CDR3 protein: CASSFRGNFDTEAFF
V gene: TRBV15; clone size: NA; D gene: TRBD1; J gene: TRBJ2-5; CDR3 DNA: TGTGCCACCAGCAGATCGTCCGGGACAGGGGCGAGAGAGACCCAGTACTTC; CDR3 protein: CATSRSSGTGARETQYF
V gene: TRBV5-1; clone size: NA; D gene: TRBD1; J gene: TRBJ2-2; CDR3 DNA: TGCGCCAGCAGCTACACAGGGGCCGGGGAGCTGTTTTTT; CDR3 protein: CASSYTGAGELFF
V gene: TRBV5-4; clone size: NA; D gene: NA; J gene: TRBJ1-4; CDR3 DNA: TGTGCCAGCAGCCTGTGCGGGGGTAGGTCGGTAACTAATGAAAAACTGTTTTTT; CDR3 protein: CASSLCGGRSVTNEKLFF
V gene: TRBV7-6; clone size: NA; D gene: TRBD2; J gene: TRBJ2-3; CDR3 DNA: TGTGCCAGCAGCTTACGGGGCGGGAGGCGGGAAGATACGCAGTATTTT; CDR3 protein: CASSLRGGRREDTQYF
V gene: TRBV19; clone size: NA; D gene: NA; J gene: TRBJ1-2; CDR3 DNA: TGTGCCAGCCGGGGGGACACCGCCTATGGCTACACCTTC; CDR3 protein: CASRGDTAYGYTF
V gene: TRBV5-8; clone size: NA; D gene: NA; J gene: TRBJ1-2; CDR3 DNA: TGTGCCAGCAGCTTCAACGGCTATGGCTACACCTTC; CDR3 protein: CASSFNGYGYTF
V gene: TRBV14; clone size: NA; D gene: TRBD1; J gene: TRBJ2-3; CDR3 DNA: TGTGCCAGCAGCCGAGTCACAGGGGGCAGGAATACGCAGTATTTT; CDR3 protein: CASSRVTGGRNTQYF
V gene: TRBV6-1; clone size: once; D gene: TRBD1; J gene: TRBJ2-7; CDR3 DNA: TGTGCCAGCAGGGAAAGACAGGGCACAACCTACGAGCAGTACTTC; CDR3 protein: CASRERQGTTYEQYF
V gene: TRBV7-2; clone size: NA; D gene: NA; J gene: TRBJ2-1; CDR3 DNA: TGTGCCAGCAGCTTAAGTAGTTTTAGCAATGAGCAGTTCTTC; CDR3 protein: CASSLSSFSNEQFF
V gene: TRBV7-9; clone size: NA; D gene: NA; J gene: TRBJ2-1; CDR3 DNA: TGTGCCAGCAGCTTAGCGGGAGAGGAGTTCTTC; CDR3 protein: CASSLAGEEFF
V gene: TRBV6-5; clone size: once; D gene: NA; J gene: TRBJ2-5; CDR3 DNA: TGTGCCAGCAGCCCTCAGGGCCCAAGACAAGAGACCCAGTACTTC; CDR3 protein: CASSPQGPRQETQYF
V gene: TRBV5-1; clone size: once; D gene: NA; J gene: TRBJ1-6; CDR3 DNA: TGCGCCAGCAGCGCTGGGACTACACAAGGTTCACCCCTCCACTTT; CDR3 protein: CASSAGTTQGSPLHF
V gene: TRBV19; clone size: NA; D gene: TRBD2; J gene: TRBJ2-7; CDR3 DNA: TGTGCCAGTAGTACCCGGGAGGGCCCCTACGAGCAGTACTTC; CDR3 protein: CASSTREGPYEQYF
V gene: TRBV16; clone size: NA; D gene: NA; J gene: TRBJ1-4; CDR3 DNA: TGTGCCAGCAGCCAATCACGGGCAGGGGTTGGTGAAAAACTGTTTTTT; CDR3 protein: CASSQSRAGVGEKLFF
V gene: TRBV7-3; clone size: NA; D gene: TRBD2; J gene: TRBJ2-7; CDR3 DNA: TGTGCCGGCGGACTAGCGGGACTATACGAGCAGTACTTC; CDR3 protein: CAGGLAGLYEQYF
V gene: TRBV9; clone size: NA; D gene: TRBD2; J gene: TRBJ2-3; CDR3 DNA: TGTGCCAGCAGCGTAGTAGCGGGGCTCACAGATACGCAGTATTTT; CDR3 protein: CASSVVAGLTDTQYF
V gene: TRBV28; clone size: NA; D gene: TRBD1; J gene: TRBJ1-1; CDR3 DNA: TGTGCCAGCACCAGCAGACAGGGGGCGACTGAAGCTTTCTTT; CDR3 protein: CASTSRQGATEAFF
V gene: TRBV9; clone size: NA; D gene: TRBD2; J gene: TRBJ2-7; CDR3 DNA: TGTGCCAGCAGCTCTTCCGGGACTAGCGGGGATAATGGGTACGAGCAGTACTTC; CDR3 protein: CASSSSGTSGDNGYEQYF
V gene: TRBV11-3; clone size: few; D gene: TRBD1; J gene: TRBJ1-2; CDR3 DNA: TGTGCCAGCAGCGGACGACAGGGTCAGGTCACCTTC; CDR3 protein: CASSGRQGQVTF
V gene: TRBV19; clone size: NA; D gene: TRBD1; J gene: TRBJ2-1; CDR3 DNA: TGTGCCAGTAGTATAGGCCATGGGACAGGGAAGACCTACAATGAGCAGTTCTTC; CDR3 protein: CASSIGHGTGKTYNEQFF
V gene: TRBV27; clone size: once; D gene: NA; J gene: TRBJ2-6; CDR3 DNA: TGTGCCAGCAGCCCACCCCGACCCGGGAGGGCCAACGTCCTGACTTTC; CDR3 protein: CASSPPRPGRANVLTF
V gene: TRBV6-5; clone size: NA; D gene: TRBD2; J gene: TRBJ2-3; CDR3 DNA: TGTGCCAGCGGGGCGGGAGGTCGGCCAGATACGCAGTATTTT; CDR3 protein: CASGAGGRPDTQYF
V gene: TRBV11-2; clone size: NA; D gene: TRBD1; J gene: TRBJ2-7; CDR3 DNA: TGTGCCAGCAGCTGGGACAGAACCTACGAGCAGTACTTC; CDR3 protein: CASSWDRTYEQYF
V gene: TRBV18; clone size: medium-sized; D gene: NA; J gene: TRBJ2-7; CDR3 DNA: TGTGCCAGCTCACCACCCGAGACTAGGGGAGGCGAGCAGTACTTC; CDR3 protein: CASSPPETRGGEQYF
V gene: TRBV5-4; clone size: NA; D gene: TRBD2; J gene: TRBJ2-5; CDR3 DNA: TGTGCCAGCAGCTTGGGAGGTAGCGGGAGGCGAGAGACCCAGTACTTC; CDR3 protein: CASSLGGSGRRETQYF
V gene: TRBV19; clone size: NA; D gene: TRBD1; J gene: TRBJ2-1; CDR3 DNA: TGTGCCAGTAGTAGGGGACAGGGGTTTGGGGAGCAGTTCTTC; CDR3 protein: CASSRGQGFGEQFF
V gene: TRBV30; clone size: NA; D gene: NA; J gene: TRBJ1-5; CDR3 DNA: TGTGCCTGGAGTGTACTTAGGGGGCCCCAGCATTTT; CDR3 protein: CAWSVLRGPQHF
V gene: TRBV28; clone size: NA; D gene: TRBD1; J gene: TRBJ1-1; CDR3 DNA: TGTGCCAGCCAAGGACAGGGTTTTATGATGAACACTGAAGCTTTCTTT; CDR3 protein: CASQGQGFMMNTEAFF
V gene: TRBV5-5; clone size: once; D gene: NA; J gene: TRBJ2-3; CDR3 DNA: TGTGCCAGCAGCTCGCCCGGGATTTTAGATACGCAGTATTTT; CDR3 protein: CASSSPGILDTQYF
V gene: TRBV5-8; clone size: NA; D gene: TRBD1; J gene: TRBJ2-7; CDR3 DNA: TGTGCCAGCAGCTTCCTACAGGGGGCGCACGAGCAGTACTTC; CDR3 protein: CASSFLQGAHEQYF
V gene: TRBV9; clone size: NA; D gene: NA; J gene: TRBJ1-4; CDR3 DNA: TGTGCCAGCAGCGTGGGGGGGGACAAACAAGGAGCTGCAACTAATGAAAAACTGTTTTTT; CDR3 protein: CASSVGGDKQGAATNEKLFF
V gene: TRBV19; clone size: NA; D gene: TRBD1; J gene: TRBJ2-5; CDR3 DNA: TGTGCCAGTAGTACCAAACTAGGGCAGGGGGCAACTGAGACCCAGTACTTC; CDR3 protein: CASSTKLGQGATETQYF
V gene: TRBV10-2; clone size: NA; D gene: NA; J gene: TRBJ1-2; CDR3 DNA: TGCGCCAGCAGTCCCCAGGCAGCCAACTATGGCTACACCTTC; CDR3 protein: CASSPQAANYGYTF
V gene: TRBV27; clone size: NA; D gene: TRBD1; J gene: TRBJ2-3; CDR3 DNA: TGTGCCAGCAGTTTAGGAGGCAGGGGGACAGATACGCAGTATTTT; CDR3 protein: CASSLGGRGTDTQYF
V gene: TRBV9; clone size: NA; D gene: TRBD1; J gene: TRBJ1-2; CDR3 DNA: TGTGCCAGCACCTCCGGGACAGGCAACTATGGCTACACCTTC; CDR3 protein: CASTSGTGNYGYTF
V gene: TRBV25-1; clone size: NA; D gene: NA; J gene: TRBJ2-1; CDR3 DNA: TGTGCCAGCAGTGAATTAATCCGTAATGAGCAGTTCTTC; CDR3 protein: CASSELIRNEQFF